The 28 T cell receptor beta chains below come from one sample, sequenced in a study of shared clonotypes between healthy human individuals. Some clones are missing from TCRdb's copy, which holds only in-frame ones; the method was immunoSEQ multiplex PCR. Among about 2.4 million clones, roughly 93% were seen once, and the ten largest hold 0.36%. The material sequenced was naive CD4+ T cells from PBMCs. Noted subset: CD45RA+ positively selected. These receptors all stem from a man aged 18 to 30 in good health. Some clones in this sample may be carry-over from other donors' samples.

V is TRBV28 and J is TRBJ1-2, with a tentative D call TRBD1 (6 bases). The CDR3 spans 15 residues. From germline, CDR1 is MDHEN and CDR2 SYDVKM. V was cut by 5 bases and J by 1 base, with 14 bases left in between. Written as DNA, the CDR3 is TGTGCCAGCAGTGCTTGGACAGCCAATAACTATGGCTACACCTTC. This codes for CASSAWTANNYGYTF.

The chain has TRBV7-6 and TRBJ2-1; 11 bases are shared with TRBD2. J was trimmed by 12 bases and V by 4 bases; bases with no gene match: 20. CDR3 size: 18 residues. Germline CDR1 SGHVS, CDR2 FNYEAQ. The CDR3 coding sequence is TGTGCCAGCAGCTCCAACCAGGGGCTGCTAGCGGGAGGTTCTGGGCAGTTCTTC. Its translation is CASSSNQGLLAGGSGQFF.

This clone is a singleton in its sample. The rearrangement uses TRBV5-5 and TRBJ1-3; D not certain. Trimming shortened V by 2 bases and J by 0 bases, and 9 bases separated the two germline ends. Per germline, CDR1 SGHKS and CDR2 YYEKEE (reference sequence). The length of the CDR3 is 15 residues. The CDR3 DNA reads TGTGCCAGCAGCTTTCAACCGAACTCTGGAAACACCATATATTTT. Protein: CASSFQPNSGNTIYF.

The genes are TRBV4-1 and TRBJ2-7, with D tentatively TRBD1 (6 bases). Deletions cut 8 bases from V and 6 bases from J, with 11 bases between. The CDR3 is made up of 11 amino acids. From germline, CDR1 is MGHRA and CDR2 YSYEKL. The CDR3 sequence is CASATGSEQYF. CDR3 in DNA: TGCGCCAGCGCCACAGGGAGCGAGCAGTACTTC.

V is TRBV25-1 and J is TRBJ2-4; weak D call: TRBD2 (5 bases). Germline V gene sequence: CDR1 MGHDK, CDR2 SYGVNS. Trimming left V 3 bases short and J 3 bases short, with 9 bases between. The CDR3 covers 14 residues. CDR3 sequence: CASSESGFKNIQYF. DNA for the CDR3: TGTGCCAGCAGTGAGTCGGGGTTCAAAAACATTCAGTACTTC. The full variable domain, rest sourced from reference TRBV25-1 and TRBJ2-4, is EADIYQTPRYLVIGTGKKITLECSQTMGHDKMYWYQQDPGMELHLIHYSYGVNSTEKGDLSSESTVSRIRTEHFPLTLESARPSHTSQYLCASSESGFKNIQYFGAGTRLSVL.

The chain recombines TRBV27 with TRBJ1-2, with D possibly TRBD1 on 6 matching bases. V was cut by 4 bases and J by 0 bases, with 15 bases left in between. In germline, CDR1 is MNHEY, CDR2 SMNVEV (reference sequence). The CDR3 is 16 residues long. CDR3 sequence (DNA): TGTGCCAGCAGTTCCCGAACAGGGTTAGCTAACTATGGCTACACCTTC. Translation gives CASSSRTGLANYGYTF.

The chain recombines TRBV2 with TRBJ2-7; TRBD1 aligns across 8 bases. Germline CDR1 reads SNHLY; CDR2 reads FYNNEI. V lost 4 bases, J lost 5 bases, and 7 bases stayed unmatched. The CDR3 is 14 residues long. In DNA form, the CDR3 reads TGTGCCAGCAGTGTACAGGGGGGCCCAGACGAGCAGTACTTC. It yields the protein CASSVQGGPDEQYF.

This clone came up once. This rearrangement joins TRBV12-5 to TRBJ2-2; D ambiguous. The CDR3 spans 12 residues. Germline values: CDR1 LGHNT, CDR2 FRNRAP. V was pared by 2 bases and J by 7 bases, with 5 bases between. CDR3 amino acids: CASGLLYGELFF. The DNA of the CDR3 is TGTGCTAGTGGTTTGTTATACGGGGAGCTGTTTTTT.

This rearrangement joins TRBV19 to TRBJ1-4, with D possibly TRBD1 on 5 matching bases. V shed 5 bases and J shed 2 bases, with 12 bases lying between them. The CDR3 length is 15 residues. Germline lookup yields CDR1 LNHDA and CDR2 SQIVND (reference sequence). CDR3 in amino acids: CASSSQGWTNEKLFF. The DNA of the CDR3 is TGTGCCAGTAGTTCCCAGGGCTGGACTAATGAAAAACTGTTTTTT.

This chain uses TRBV6-1 with TRBJ1-5; tentatively, D is TRBD1 (5 bases). V lost 1 base, J lost 7 bases, and 11 bases lay in between. CDR1 is MNHNS and CDR2 is SASEGT in the germline V gene. This CDR3 contains 14 residues. CDR3 DNA: TGTGCCAGCAGTGAAGGGGGGTCGGAACAGCCCCAGCATTTT. Amino acids: CASSEGGSEQPQHF.

CDR3 sequence (DNA): TGTGCCAGCAGCTTATTCCCCCCCGACGTTGGCTACGAGCAGTACTTC. Translating gives CASSLFPPDVGYEQYF. The gene calls are TRBV7-2 and TRBJ2-7; unclear D gene. This CDR3 region has 16 residues. In germline, CDR1 is SGHTA, CDR2 FQGNSA. Trimming shortened V by 2 bases and J by 3 bases, and 17 bases separated the two germline ends.

The genes are TRBV7-8 and TRBJ2-5; no reliable D call. CDR3 length: 16 amino acids. Germline CDR1 and CDR2: SGHVS and FQNEAQ. The germline V and J ends were trimmed by 1 base and 5 bases, with 17 bases remaining between them. CDR3 coding DNA: TGTGCCAGCAGCTTAGGAGGTCGGCCAGGCCGGGAGACCCAGTACTTC. Protein product: CASSLGGRPGRETQYF.

As to this clone: A junction boundary mismatches the germline segment, possibly from a read error. The chain combines TRBV6-1 with TRBJ2-1, with TRBD2 matching over 9 bases. Germline V gene sequence: CDR1 MNHNS, CDR2 SASEGT. The CDR3 has 15 residues. CDR3 region: CASSEAGGIGNEQFF. The DNA for the CDR3 is TGTGCCAGCAGCGAAGCGGGAGGCATCGGCAATGAGCAGTTCTTC.

The chain couples TRBV10-1 to TRBJ2-1; 11 bases map to TRBD1. CDR1 is WNHNN and CDR2 is SYGVQD in the germline V gene (reference sequence). The length of the CDR3 is 14 residues. The V and J ends lost 4 bases and 6 bases, in that order; junction bases with no gene match: 2. CDR3 protein: CASSAGQGGNEQFF. For the CDR3, the DNA is TGCGCCAGCAGTGCGGGACAGGGGGGCAATGAGCAGTTCTTC.

This chain links TRBV28 with TRBJ2-5; D is possibly TRBD2 (5 bases). Germline values: CDR1 MDHEN, CDR2 SYDVKM. The CDR3 extends over 12 amino acids. As DNA, the CDR3 is TGTGTCTCTGGCGGGTTCCGAGAGACCCAGTACTTC. Protein product: CVSGGFRETQYF.

J is TRBJ2-5 and V is TRBV5-4, with a tentative D call TRBD1 (8 bases). CDR1 is SGHNT and CDR2 is YYREEE in the germline V gene (reference sequence). V lost 0 bases and J 5 bases, leaving 17 bases between the germline ends. The CDR3 loop spans 16 amino acids. CDR3: CASSLGGQGGLETQYF. For the CDR3, the DNA is TGTGCCAGCAGCTTGGGTGGACAGGGAGGGTTGGAGACCCAGTACTTC.

Of note for this clone: This specimen includes other DNA sequences encoding the same CDR3. The rearrangement uses TRBV9 and TRBJ2-6; weak D call: TRBD2 (5 bases). The CDR3 runs 15 residues. Germline V lookup: CDR1 SGDLS, CDR2 YYNGEE. V dropped 1 base and J dropped 1 base, with 6 bases sitting between them. Here the CDR3 reads CASSVSGSGANVLTF. The CDR3 DNA reads TGTGCCAGCAGCGTATCGGGGTCTGGGGCCAACGTCCTGACTTTC.

A remark on this clone: The identical CDR3 is also encoded by other nucleotide sequences in the sample. The rearrangement links TRBV6-1 to TRBJ1-5, with 10 positions matching TRBD1. The CDR3 runs 14 residues. In germline, CDR1 is MNHNS, CDR2 SASEGT. V gave up 4 bases and J gave up 5 bases; unmatched junction bases: 2. The CDR3 nucleotides read TGTGCCAGCAGTGGGGACAGGGGCTATCAGCCCCAGCATTTT. Its translation is CASSGDRGYQPQHF.

The chain recombines TRBV27 with TRBJ1-2; D remains ambiguous. Germline CDR1 reads MNHEY; CDR2 reads SMNVEV (reference sequence). V lost 4 bases and J 7 bases, leaving 10 bases between the germline ends. This CDR3 is 12 amino acids long. The CDR3 nucleotides are TGTGCCAGCAGTTCTAGCCGGGGTGGCTACACCTTC. Its protein product is CASSSSRGGYTF.

The rearrangement uses TRBV5-1 and TRBJ1-1; D unresolved. The germline V and J ends were trimmed by 0 bases and 4 bases, with 19 bases remaining between them. Germline CDR1 reads SGHRS; CDR2 reads YFSETQ. CDR3 length equals 17 residues. Here the CDR3 DNA reads TGCGCCAGCAGCTTGGGCCGTCAGCCGGGGATGGTCACTGAAGCTTTCTTT. Translated, it gives CASSLGRQPGMVTEAFF.

The chain has TRBV28 and TRBJ2-7; D possibly corresponds to TRBD2 (6 bases). The CDR3 is made up of 14 amino acids. Deletions cut 4 bases from V and 3 bases from J, with 13 bases between. Germline CDR1 is MDHEN and CDR2 is SYDVKM. As DNA, the CDR3 is TGTGCCAGCAGTTCCGGCGGGACCTTCTACGAGCAGTACTTC. This sequence encodes CASSSGGTFYEQYF.

The chain couples TRBV19 to TRBJ1-5; D is perhaps TRBD1 (5 bases). The length of the CDR3 is 14 residues. Germline-derived CDR1 and CDR2 are LNHDA and SQIVND (reference sequence). V was cut by 5 bases and J by 5 bases, with 13 bases left in between. In DNA form, the CDR3 reads TGTGCCAGTAGTCCTCGGGACCGATATCAGCCCCAGCATTTT. This codes for CASSPRDRYQPQHF. The full variable domain, completed using reference TRBV19 and TRBJ1-5, is DGGITQSPKYLFRKEGQNVTLSCEQNLNHDAMYWYRQDPGQGLRLIYYSQIVNDFQKGDIAEGYSVSREKKESFPLTVTSAQKNPTAFYLCASSPRDRYQPQHFGDGTRLSIL.

The rearrangement uses TRBV19 and TRBJ2-7, with D uncertain. Trimming stripped 7 bases from V and 2 bases from J, with 24 bases between. CDR3 length equals 17 residues. The germline gives CDR1 LNHDA, CDR2 SQIVND (reference sequence). The CDR3 sequence: CASNPGSRADLTYEQYF. CDR3 nucleotides: TGTGCCAGTAACCCAGGATCGCGCGCCGATCTAACCTACGAGCAGTACTTC.

The rearrangement links TRBV19 to TRBJ1-1; D is unresolved. Trimming removed 6 bases at V and 4 bases at J, with 15 bases between. Looked up from germline, CDR1 is LNHDA and CDR2 is SQIVND (reference sequence). This CDR3 is 14 amino acids long. The CDR3 reads CASRKESWGTEAFF. The DNA of the CDR3 is TGTGCCAGTAGGAAGGAGTCATGGGGCACTGAAGCTTTCTTT.

This sequence joins TRBV11-2 and TRBJ2-1, with 7 bases aligning to TRBD2. The V gene's germline CDR1 is SGHAT and CDR2 FQNNGV. Trimming took 5 bases from V and 3 from J; bases not matched to a gene: 10. This CDR3 spans 16 amino acids. The CDR3 region is CASSAVRLAVYNEQFF. The CDR3 region has the DNA TGTGCCAGCAGCGCCGTGAGGCTAGCGGTCTACAATGAGCAGTTCTTC.

The chain joins TRBV7-8 to TRBJ2-3; D perhaps matches TRBD1 (5 bases). The CDR3 covers 13 residues. The V gene lost 0 bases and the J gene lost 7 bases, with 8 bases spanning the gap. Looked up from germline, CDR1 is SGHVS and CDR2 is FQNEAQ. CDR3 DNA sequence: TGTGCCAGCAGCTTAGCGGGGCAGAATACGCAGTATTTT. It specifies CASSLAGQNTQYF. Complete variable domain (other parts from reference TRBV7-8 and TRBJ2-3): GAGVSQSPRYKVAKRGQDVALRCDPISGHVSLFWYQQALGQGPEFLTYFQNEAQLDKSGLPSDRFFAERPEGSVSTLKIQRTQQEDSAVYLCASSLAGQNTQYFGPGTRLTVL.

This clone came up once. The chain carries TRBV5-4 and TRBJ2-2; 10 nucleotides align to TRBD2. Germline CDR1 and CDR2: SGHNT and YYREEE (reference sequence). V lost 4 bases, J lost 1 base, and 4 bases stayed unmatched. The CDR3 is made up of 16 amino acids. The CDR3 sequence is CASSPRTSGNTGELFF. CDR3 nucleotide sequence: TGTGCCAGCAGCCCCAGGACTAGCGGGAACACCGGGGAGCTGTTTTTT.

The chain joins TRBV18 to TRBJ2-7, with 7 bases that match TRBD2. After removal of 3 bases from V and 6 bases from J, the junction contained 8 bases not matched to a gene. Germline-derived CDR1 and CDR2 are KGHSH and LQKENI. The CDR3 sequence is 14 residues long. CDR3 nucleotides: TGTGCCAGCTCACCTGAGAGACTAGCCCTCGAGCAGTACTTC. Its translation: CASSPERLALEQYF.